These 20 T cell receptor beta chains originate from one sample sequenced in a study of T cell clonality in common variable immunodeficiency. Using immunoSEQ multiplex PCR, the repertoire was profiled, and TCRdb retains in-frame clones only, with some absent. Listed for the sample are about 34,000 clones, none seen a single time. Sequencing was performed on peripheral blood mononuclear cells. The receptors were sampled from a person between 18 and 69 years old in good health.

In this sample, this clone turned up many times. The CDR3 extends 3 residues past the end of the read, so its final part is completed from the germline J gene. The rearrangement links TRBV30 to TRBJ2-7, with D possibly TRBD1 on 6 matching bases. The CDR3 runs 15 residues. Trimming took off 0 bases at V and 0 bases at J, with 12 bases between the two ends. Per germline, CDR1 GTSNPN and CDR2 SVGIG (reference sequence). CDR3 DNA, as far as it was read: TGTGCCTGGAGTGTCTCCGGACAGTCCTCCTACGAG. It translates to CAWSVSGQSSYE. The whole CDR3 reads CAWSVSGQSSYEQYF.

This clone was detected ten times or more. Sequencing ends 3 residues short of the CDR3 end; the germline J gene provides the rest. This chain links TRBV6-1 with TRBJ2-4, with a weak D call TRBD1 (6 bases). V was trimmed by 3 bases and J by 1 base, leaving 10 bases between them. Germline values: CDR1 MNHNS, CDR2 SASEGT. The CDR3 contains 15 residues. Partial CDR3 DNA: TGTGCCAGCAGTGAGGGGGCGCCGGCCAAAAACATT. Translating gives CASSEGAPAKNI. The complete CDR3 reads CASSEGAPAKNIQYF.

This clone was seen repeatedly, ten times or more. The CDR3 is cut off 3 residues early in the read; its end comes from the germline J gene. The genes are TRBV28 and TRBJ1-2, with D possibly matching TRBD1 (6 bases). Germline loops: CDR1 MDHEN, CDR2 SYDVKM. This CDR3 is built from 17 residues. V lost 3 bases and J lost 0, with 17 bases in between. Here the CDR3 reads CASSFFTRTATNYGYTF. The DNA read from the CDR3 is TGTGCCAGCAGTTTTTTCACCCGGACAGCAACTAACTATGGC.

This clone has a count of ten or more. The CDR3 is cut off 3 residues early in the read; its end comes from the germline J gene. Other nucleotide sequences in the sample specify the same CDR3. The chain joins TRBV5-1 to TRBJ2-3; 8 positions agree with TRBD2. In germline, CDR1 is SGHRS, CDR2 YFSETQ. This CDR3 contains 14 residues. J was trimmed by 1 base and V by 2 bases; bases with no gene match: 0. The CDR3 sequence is CASSLAGGTDTQYF. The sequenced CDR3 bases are TGCGCCAGCAGCTTAGCGGGAGGCACAGATACG.

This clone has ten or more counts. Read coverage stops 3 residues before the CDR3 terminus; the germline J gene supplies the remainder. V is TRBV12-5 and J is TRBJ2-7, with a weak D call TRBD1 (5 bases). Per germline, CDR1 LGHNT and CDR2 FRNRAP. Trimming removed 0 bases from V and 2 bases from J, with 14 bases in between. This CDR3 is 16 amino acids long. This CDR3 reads CASGLVSRAYPYEQYF. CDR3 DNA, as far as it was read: TGTGCTAGTGGTTTGGTAAGCAGGGCCTACCCCTACGAG.

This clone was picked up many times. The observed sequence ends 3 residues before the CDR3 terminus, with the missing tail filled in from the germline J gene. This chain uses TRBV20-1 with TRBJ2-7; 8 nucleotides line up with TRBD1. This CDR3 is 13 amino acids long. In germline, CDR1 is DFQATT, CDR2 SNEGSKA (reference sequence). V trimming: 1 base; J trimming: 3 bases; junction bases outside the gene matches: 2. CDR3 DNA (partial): TGCAGTGCTAGAGTGGACAGGGACTACGAG. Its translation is CSARVDRDYE. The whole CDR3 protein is CSARVDRDYEQYF.

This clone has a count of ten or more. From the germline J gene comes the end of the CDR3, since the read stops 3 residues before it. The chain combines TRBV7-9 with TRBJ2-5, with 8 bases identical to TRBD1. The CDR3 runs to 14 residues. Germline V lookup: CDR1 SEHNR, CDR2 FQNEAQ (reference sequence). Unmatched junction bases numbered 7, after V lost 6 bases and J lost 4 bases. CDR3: CASRRTGPRETQYF. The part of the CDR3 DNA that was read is TGTGCCAGCAGGCGGACAGGGCCGAGAGAGACC.

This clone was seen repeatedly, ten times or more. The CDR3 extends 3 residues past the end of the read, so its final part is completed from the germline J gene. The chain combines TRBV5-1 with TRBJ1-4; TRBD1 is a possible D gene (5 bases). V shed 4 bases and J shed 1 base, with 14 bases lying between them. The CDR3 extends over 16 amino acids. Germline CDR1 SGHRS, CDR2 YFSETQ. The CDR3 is CASSPYPGLTNEKLFF. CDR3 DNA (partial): TGCGCCAGCAGCCCATACCCAGGGTTAACTAATGAAAAA. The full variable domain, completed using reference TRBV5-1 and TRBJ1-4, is KAGVTQTPRYLIKTRGQQVTLSCSPISGHRSVSWYQQTPGQGLQFLFEYFSETQRNKGNFPGRFSGRQFSNSRSEMNVSTLELGDSALYLCASSPYPGLTNEKLFFGSGTQLSVL.

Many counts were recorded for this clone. The sequenced CDR3 bases are TGCGCCAGCAGTCCACCAGCGGGGTACAATGAG. Translated, it gives CASSPPAGYNE. The full CDR3 sequence reads CASSPPAGYNEQFF. V usage is TRBV5-1 and J usage is TRBJ2-1, with 7 bases that match TRBD2. Read sequence stops 3 residues before the CDR3 end, and the germline J gene provides the missing end. CDR1 and CDR2 (germline): SGHRS, YFSETQ. After removal of 5 bases from V and 4 bases from J, the junction contained 6 bases not matched to a gene. The CDR3 contains 14 residues.

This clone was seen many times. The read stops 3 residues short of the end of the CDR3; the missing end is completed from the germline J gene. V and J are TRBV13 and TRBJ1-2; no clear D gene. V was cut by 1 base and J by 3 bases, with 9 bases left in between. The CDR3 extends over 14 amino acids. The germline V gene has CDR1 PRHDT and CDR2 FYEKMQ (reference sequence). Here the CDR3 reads CASSLVTGDYGYTF. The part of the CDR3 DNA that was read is TGTGCCAGCAGCTTAGTGACCGGGGACTATGGC.

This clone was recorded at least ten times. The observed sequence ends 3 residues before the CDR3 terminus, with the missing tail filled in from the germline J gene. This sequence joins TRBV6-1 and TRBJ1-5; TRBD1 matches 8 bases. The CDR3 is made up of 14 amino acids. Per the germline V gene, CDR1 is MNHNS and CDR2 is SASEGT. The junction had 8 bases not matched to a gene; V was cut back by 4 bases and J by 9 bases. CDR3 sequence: CASSVDRGSGPQHF. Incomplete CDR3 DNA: TGTGCCAGCAGTGTCGACAGGGGCTCCGGGCCC.

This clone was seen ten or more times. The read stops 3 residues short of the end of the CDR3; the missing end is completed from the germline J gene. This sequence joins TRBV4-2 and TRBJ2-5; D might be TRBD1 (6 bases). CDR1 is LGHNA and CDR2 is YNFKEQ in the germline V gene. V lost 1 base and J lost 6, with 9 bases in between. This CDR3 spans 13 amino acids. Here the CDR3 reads CASSQAGVQTQYF. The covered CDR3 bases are TGTGCCAGCAGCCAAGCAGGGGTGCAGACC.

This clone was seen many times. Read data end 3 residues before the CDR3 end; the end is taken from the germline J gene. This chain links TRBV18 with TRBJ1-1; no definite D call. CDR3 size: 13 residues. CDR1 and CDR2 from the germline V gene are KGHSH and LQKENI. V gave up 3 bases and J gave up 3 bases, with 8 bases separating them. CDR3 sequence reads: CASSPLKDTEAFF. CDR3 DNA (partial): TGTGCCAGCTCACCGCTTAAGGACACTGAA.

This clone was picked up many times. The part of the CDR3 DNA that was read is TGTGCCAGCAGATTCACTAGTACGGACGAG. Encoded protein: CASRFTSTDE. The whole CDR3 region reads CASRFTSTDEQYF. The chain employs TRBV28 and TRBJ2-7; a weak D match, TRBD2 (5 bases). The read terminates 3 residues ahead of where the CDR3 ends, so the germline J gene completes it. Trimming removed 6 bases from V and 5 bases from J, with 14 bases in between. CDR1 and CDR2 (germline): MDHEN, SYDVKM. The CDR3 runs 13 residues.

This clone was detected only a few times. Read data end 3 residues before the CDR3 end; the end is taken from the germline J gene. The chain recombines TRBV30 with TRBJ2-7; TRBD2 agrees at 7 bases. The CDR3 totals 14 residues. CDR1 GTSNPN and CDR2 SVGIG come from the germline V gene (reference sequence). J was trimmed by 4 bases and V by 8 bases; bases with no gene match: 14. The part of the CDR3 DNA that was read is TGTGCCGGATCCATCGGGACTATTACTTACGAG. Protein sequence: CAGSIGTITYE. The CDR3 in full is CAGSIGTITYEQYF.

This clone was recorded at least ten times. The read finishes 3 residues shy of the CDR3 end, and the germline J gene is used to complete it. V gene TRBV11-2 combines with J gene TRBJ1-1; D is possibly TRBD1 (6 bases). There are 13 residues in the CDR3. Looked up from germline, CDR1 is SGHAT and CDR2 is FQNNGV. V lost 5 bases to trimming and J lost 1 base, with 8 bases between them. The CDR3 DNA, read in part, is TGTGCCAGCAGCGTGACAGGGAACACTGAA. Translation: CASSVTGNTE. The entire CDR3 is CASSVTGNTEAFF.

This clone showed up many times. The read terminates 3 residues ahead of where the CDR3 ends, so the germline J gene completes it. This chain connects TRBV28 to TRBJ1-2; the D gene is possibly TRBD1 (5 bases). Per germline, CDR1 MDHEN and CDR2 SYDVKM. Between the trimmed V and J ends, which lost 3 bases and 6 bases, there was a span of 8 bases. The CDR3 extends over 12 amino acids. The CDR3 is CASSLVQDGYTF. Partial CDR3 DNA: TGTGCCAGCAGTTTGGTACAGGATGGC.

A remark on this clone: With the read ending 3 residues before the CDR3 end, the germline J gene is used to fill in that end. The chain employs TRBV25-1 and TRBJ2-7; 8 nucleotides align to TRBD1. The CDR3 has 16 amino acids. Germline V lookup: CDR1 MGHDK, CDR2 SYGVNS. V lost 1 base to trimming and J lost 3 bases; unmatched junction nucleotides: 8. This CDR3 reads CASSESARTGLYEQYF. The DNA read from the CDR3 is TGTGCCAGCAGTGAATCGGCCAGGACAGGGCTCTACGAG.

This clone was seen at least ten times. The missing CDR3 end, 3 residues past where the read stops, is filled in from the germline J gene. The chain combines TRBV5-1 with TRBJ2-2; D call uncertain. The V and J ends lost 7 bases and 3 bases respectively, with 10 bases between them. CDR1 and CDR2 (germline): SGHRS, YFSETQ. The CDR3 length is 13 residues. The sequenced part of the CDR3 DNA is TGCGCCAGCGGCGGTGAATACACCGGGGAG. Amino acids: CASGGEYTGE. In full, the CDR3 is CASGGEYTGELFF. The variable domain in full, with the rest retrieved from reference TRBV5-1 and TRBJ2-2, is KAGVTQTPRYLIKTRGQQVTLSCSPISGHRSVSWYQQTPGQGLQFLFEYFSETQRNKGNFPGRFSGRQFSNSRSEMNVSTLELGDSALYLCASGGEYTGELFFGEGSRLTVL.

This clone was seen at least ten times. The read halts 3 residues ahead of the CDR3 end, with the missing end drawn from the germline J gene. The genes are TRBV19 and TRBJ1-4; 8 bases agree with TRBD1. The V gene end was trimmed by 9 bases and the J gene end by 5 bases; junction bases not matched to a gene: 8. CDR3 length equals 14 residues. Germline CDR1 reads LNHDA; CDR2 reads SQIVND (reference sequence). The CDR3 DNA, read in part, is TGTGCCAGCCAAACGGGACAGGAAAATGAAAAA. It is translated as CASQTGQENEK. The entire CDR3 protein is CASQTGQENEKLFF. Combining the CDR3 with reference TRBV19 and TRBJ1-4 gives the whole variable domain DGGITQSPKYLFRKEGQNVTLSCEQNLNHDAMYWYRQDPGQGLRLIYYSQIVNDFQKGDIAEGYSVSREKKESFPLTVTSAQKNPTAFYLCASQTGQENEKLFFGSGTQLSVL.